The clone carrying this TCR beta chain was recorded once. Sequencing involved patients with CD8+CD57+ cell expansion previously shown by flow cytometry. No patient had been given any therapy when blood was sampled. Trimming shortened V by 4 bases and J by 1 base, and 19 bases separated the two germline ends. The CDR3 length is 17 residues. Germline assignment: CDR1 SGHVS and CDR2 FQNEAQ. Profiling that covered TCR beta VDJ and CDR3 relied on genomic DNA as its template. Via MiXCR, TCRdb re-called the reads, giving one row per CDR3 protein. The data show 150,000 to 200,000 distinct CDR3 sequences, about two thirds seen once. The sample belongs to a study of CD8+CD57+ T cells in acquired aplastic anemia.

This chain uses TRBV7-8 with TRBJ2-5; D is undetermined. This receptor was identified in a human donor with aplastic anemia. The specimen was sorted CD4+, CD8+, or CD8+CD57+ T cells (not recorded which) from PBMCs. The CDR3, as DNA: TGTGCCAGCAGCTCCCTTCTGAGGAGCAGGTTCCAAGAGACCCAGTACTTC. Its translation is CASSSLLRSRFQETQYF.